Below are 20 T cell receptor beta chains sequenced from a single sample in a study of beta chain features in type 1 diabetes. Expressed TCRB transcripts got sequenced, as all isolated RNA was reverse transcribed. Assay: immunoSEQ multiplex PCR; the TCRdb copy retains only in-frame clones and omits some. The sample shows some 150,000 clones, about a tenth of them seen only once. Material: central memory CD4+ T cells from blood. Source of these receptors: a man younger than 30 in good health.

V is TRBV19 and J is TRBJ1-5; maybe TRBD1 (5 bases). CDR3 length: 15 residues. Trimming took off 4 bases at V and 7 bases at J, with 17 bases between the two ends. CDR1 is LNHDA and CDR2 is SQIVND in the germline V gene (reference sequence). This CDR3 is CASSTESGGGQPQHF. The CDR3 bases are TGTGCCAGTAGTACCGAAAGCGGGGGAGGCCAGCCCCAGCATTTT.

The chain employs TRBV5-1 and TRBJ1-2, with D hard to call. Germline CDR1 is SGHRS and CDR2 is YFSETQ. The V end lost 0 bases, the J end lost 6 bases, and 12 bases lay between the germline ends. The CDR3 is made up of 14 amino acids. For the CDR3, the DNA is TGCGCCAGCAGCTTGGGCTACGAGGGAAATGGCTACACCTTC. Translation gives CASSLGYEGNGYTF.

This clone has a handful of counts. This chain connects TRBV7-9 to TRBJ2-1; D possibly corresponds to TRBD2 (5 bases). Germline CDR1 SEHNR, CDR2 FQNEAQ (reference sequence). The CDR3 consists of 11 residues. Trimming stripped 5 bases from V and 9 bases from J, with 8 bases between. Here the CDR3 DNA reads TGTGCCAGCAGCGATCGGGGTGAGCAGTTCTTC. Translating it yields CASSDRGEQFF.

This clone occurred a few times. This sequence joins TRBV30 and TRBJ2-5; D is unresolved. The germline gives CDR1 GTSNPN, CDR2 SVGIG (reference sequence). This CDR3 has 13 amino acids. The V end was cut by 0 bases, the J end by 5 bases, with 10 bases between. CDR3 loop: CAWSVLSRETQYF. CDR3 DNA sequence: TGTGCCTGGAGTGTATTGAGCAGGGAGACCCAGTACTTC.

This clone was seen more than once but under ten times. V is TRBV19 and J is TRBJ2-3; 8 bases match TRBD2. Per the germline V gene, CDR1 is LNHDA and CDR2 is SQIVND (reference sequence). Trimming took 1 base from V and 0 from J; bases not matched to a gene: 3. This CDR3 is built from 16 residues. Here the CDR3 DNA reads TGTGCCAGTAGTATAGCGGCGGGGGGTAGCACAGATACGCAGTATTTT. Its protein product is CASSIAAGGSTDTQYF. The full variable domain, completed using reference TRBV19 and TRBJ2-3, is DGGITQSPKYLFRKEGQNVTLSCEQNLNHDAMYWYRQDPGQGLRLIYYSQIVNDFQKGDIAEGYSVSREKKESFPLTVTSAQKNPTAFYLCASSIAAGGSTDTQYFGPGTRLTVL.

There are a few counts of this clone. This rearrangement joins TRBV2 to TRBJ2-6; D ambiguous. V lost 4 bases, J lost 4 bases, and 26 bases lay in between. Germline V gene lookup returns CDR1 SNHLY and CDR2 FYNNEI. The CDR3 has 20 amino acids. The CDR3 nucleotides read TGTGCCAGCAGTGTTCCGGGTACCGAAAGAACCTGGTTAGGGGCCAACGTCCTGACTTTC. Translating gives CASSVPGTERTWLGANVLTF. The entire variable domain, with the rest obtained from reference TRBV2 and TRBJ2-6, is as follows: EPEVTQTPSHQVTQMGQEVILRCVPISNHLYFYWYRQILGQKVEFLVSFYNNEISEKSEIFDDQFSVERPDGSNFTLKIRSTKLEDSAMYFCASSVPGTERTWLGANVLTFGAGSRLTVL.

This clone has only a few counts. CDR3 protein: CASSVLQGHNEQFF. As DNA, the CDR3 is TGTGCCAGCAGTGTGTTACAGGGACACAATGAGCAGTTCTTC. The chain carries TRBV6-4 and TRBJ2-1; weak D call: TRBD1 (6 bases). The CDR3 contains 14 residues. The V end lost 4 bases, the J end lost 5 bases, and 12 bases lay between the germline ends. Germline V CDR1 and CDR2: MRHNA, SNTAGT.

This clone was detected only once. The rearrangement links TRBV4-2 to TRBJ2-3; the D gene is possibly TRBD2 (5 bases). Germline V CDR1 and CDR2: LGHNA, YNFKEQ. The ends were cut back, 4 bases at V and 6 bases at J, with 11 bases in the middle. The CDR3 extends over 13 amino acids. The CDR3 protein is CASSRRRLDTQYF. In DNA, the CDR3 is TGTGCCAGCAGCCGGAGGCGGCTGGATACGCAGTATTTT.

This clone showed up just a few times. The chain is built from TRBV4-1 and TRBJ2-2; 9 nucleotides agree with TRBD1. The J segment lost 6 bases and the V segment lost 4 bases, leaving 9 bases of the junction unmatched. The CDR3 sequence is 16 residues long. CDR1 and CDR2 from the germline V gene are MGHRA and YSYEKL. Here the CDR3 reads CASSRKQGATAGELFF. The CDR3 bases are TGCGCCAGCAGCCGCAAACAGGGGGCAACGGCCGGGGAGCTGTTTTTT.

This rearrangement joins TRBV4-2 to TRBJ2-3, with 8 bases that match TRBD2. The CDR3 is made up of 18 amino acids. Trimming cost V 0 bases and J 0 bases; bases outside gene matches: 8. Germline CDR1 and CDR2: LGHNA and YNFKEQ. The CDR3 is CASSQETSGHPSTDTQYF. Here the CDR3 DNA reads TGTGCCAGCAGCCAAGAAACTAGCGGACACCCTAGCACAGATACGCAGTATTTT.

On this clone: One end of the junction does not line up with germline, which may come from a read error. The chain recombines TRBV10-3 with TRBJ1-1, with D possibly being TRBD1 (5 bases). CDR1 is ENHRY and CDR2 is SYGVKD in the germline V gene. This CDR3 spans 13 amino acids. The DNA for the CDR3 is TGTGCCAGCAGTTACGGGGGGAACACTGAAGCTTTCTTT. This translates into CASSYGGNTEAFF.

V is TRBV28 and J is TRBJ2-7; 7 positions agree with TRBD1. Germline V gene sequence: CDR1 MDHEN, CDR2 SYDVKM. After removal of 5 bases from V and 2 bases from J, the junction contained 6 bases not matched to a gene. The CDR3 extends over 14 amino acids. As DNA, the CDR3 is TGTGCCAGCAGTCCCGGACAGGCCGCCTACGAGCAGTACTTC. Amino acids: CASSPGQAAYEQYF.

J is TRBJ1-5 and V is TRBV21-1; the D call in the table, TRBD1, was not verified against the DNA. TRBV21-1 is reported as a pseudogene. CDR3 length: 15 residues. CDR3 coding DNA: TGTGCCAGCAGCCCCCGACAGTTCTGCAATCAGCCCCAGCATTTT. Protein sequence: CASSPRQFCNQPQHF.

This clone was observed a few times. The V gene is TRBV7-8, the J gene TRBJ2-1; 10 bases agree with TRBD2. The CDR3 totals 16 residues. CDR1 and CDR2 from the germline V gene are SGHVS and FQNEAQ. V trimming: 5 bases; J trimming: 10 bases; junction bases outside the gene matches: 14. The CDR3 DNA reads as TGTGCCAGCAGCACAGCCCTAGCGGGGGCCGGGGACGAGCAGTTCTTC. Translation gives CASSTALAGAGDEQFF.

This clone was counted many times. J is TRBJ2-1 and V is TRBV7-2; TRBD1 is a possible D gene (6 bases). The ends were cut back, 5 bases at V and 4 bases at J, with 12 bases in the middle. From germline, CDR1 is SGHTA and CDR2 FQGNSA. This CDR3 has 14 amino acids. The CDR3 loop reads CASSPLRGYNEQFF. For the CDR3, the DNA is TGTGCCAGCAGCCCCCTGAGGGGGTACAATGAGCAGTTCTTC.

This clone was counted only a few times. The chain uses TRBV18 and TRBJ2-5, with 9 bases lining up with TRBD1. Looked up from germline, CDR1 is KGHSH and CDR2 is LQKENI. Losses at the gene ends were 3 bases for V and 7 bases for J; bases not matched to a gene: 0. This CDR3 has 12 amino acids. DNA for the CDR3: TGTGCCAGCTCACCGGACAGGGGGACCCAGTACTTC. Translating it yields CASSPDRGTQYF.

This chain joins TRBV7-9 and TRBJ2-2; D is undetermined. There are 14 residues in the CDR3. CDR1 SEHNR and CDR2 FQNEAQ come from the germline V gene (reference sequence). V lost 4 bases to trimming and J lost 3 bases, with 9 bases between them. CDR3 protein: CASSSRLDTGELFF. The CDR3 nucleotides read TGTGCCAGCAGCTCAAGACTGGACACCGGGGAGCTGTTTTTT.

This clone was seen more than once but under ten times. This chain joins TRBV7-9 and TRBJ1-6; D is perhaps TRBD1 (5 bases). Germline V gene lookup returns CDR1 SEHNR and CDR2 FQNEAQ (reference sequence). The CDR3 covers 17 residues. Trimming left V 1 base short and J 5 bases short, with 15 bases between. The CDR3 spells CASSLVGRVVNNSPLHF. For the CDR3, the DNA is TGTGCCAGCAGCTTAGTGGGCAGGGTGGTAAATAATTCACCCCTCCACTTT.

This clone came up a few times. In the same sample, other DNA sequences code for this CDR3. V usage is TRBV7-9 and J usage is TRBJ2-3, with a weak D call TRBD2 (6 bases). The V end lost 1 base, the J end lost 0 bases, and 8 bases lay between the germline ends. The CDR3 consists of 15 residues. Germline V gives CDR1 SEHNR, CDR2 FQNEAQ (reference sequence). CDR3 sequence: CASSLVGTSTDTQYF. The CDR3, as DNA: TGTGCCAGCAGCTTAGTAGGGACTAGCACAGATACGCAGTATTTT.

V usage is TRBV18 and J usage is TRBJ1-2; D call uncertain. The CDR3 extends over 15 amino acids. V lost 0 bases and J lost 8, with 16 bases in between. In germline, CDR1 is KGHSH, CDR2 LQKENI. The CDR3 reads CASSPPTLDYGGYTF. As DNA, the CDR3 is TGTGCCAGCTCACCACCGACGCTAGACTATGGAGGCTACACCTTC.